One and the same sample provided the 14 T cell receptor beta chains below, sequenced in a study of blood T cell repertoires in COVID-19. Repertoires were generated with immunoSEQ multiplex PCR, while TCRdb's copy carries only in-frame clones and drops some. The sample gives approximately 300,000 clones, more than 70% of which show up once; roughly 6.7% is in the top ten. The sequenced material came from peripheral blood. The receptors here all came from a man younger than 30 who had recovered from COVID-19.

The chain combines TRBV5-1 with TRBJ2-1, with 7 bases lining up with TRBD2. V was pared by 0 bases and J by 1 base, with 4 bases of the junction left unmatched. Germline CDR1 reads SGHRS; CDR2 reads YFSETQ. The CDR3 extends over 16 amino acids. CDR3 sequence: CASSLGGRWSYNEQFF. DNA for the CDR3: TGCGCCAGCAGCTTGGGCGGGAGATGGTCCTACAATGAGCAGTTCTTC.

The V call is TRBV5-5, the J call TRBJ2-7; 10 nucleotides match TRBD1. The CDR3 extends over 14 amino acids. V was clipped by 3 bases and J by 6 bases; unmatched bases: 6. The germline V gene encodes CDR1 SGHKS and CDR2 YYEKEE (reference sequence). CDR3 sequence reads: CASSSGTGALEQYF. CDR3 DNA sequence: TGTGCCAGCAGCTCAGGGACAGGGGCCCTCGAGCAGTACTTC.

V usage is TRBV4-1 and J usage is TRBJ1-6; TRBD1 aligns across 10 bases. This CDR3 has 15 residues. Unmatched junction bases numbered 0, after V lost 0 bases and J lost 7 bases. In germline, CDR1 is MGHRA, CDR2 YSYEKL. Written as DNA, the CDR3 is TGCGCCAGCAGCCAAGAGGGACAGGGGAATTCACCCCTCCACTTT. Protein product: CASSQEGQGNSPLHF.

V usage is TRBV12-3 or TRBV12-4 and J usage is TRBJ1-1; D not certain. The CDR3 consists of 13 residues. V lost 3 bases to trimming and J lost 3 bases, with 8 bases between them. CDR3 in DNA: TGTGCCAGCAGTTTCTGGGGAGACACTGAAGCTTTCTTT. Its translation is CASSFWGDTEAFF.

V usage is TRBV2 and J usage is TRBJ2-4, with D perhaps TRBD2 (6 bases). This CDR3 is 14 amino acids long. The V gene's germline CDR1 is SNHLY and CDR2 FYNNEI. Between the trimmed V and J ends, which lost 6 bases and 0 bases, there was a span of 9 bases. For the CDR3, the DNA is TGTGCCAGCAGCGGGACTGTAGCCAAAAACATTCAGTACTTC. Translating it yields CASSGTVAKNIQYF.

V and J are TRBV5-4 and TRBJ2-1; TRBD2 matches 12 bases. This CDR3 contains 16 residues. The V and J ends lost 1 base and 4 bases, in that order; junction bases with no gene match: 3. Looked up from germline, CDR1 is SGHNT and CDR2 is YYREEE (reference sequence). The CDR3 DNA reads TGTGCCAGCAGCTTGCCCACTAGCGGGGGGTACAATGAGCAGTTCTTC. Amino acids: CASSLPTSGGYNEQFF.

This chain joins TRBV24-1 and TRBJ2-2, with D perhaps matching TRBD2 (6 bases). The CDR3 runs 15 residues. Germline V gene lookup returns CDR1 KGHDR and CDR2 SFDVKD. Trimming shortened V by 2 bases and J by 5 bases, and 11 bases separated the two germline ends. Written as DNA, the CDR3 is TGTGCCACCAGTGATTGGGGTGCGGGAACCGGGGAGCTGTTTTTT. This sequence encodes CATSDWGAGTGELFF.

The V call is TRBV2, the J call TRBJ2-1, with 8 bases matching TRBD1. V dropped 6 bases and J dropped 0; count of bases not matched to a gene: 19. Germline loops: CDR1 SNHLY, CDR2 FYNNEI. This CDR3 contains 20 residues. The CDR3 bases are TGTGCCAGCAGGAATATCGGGGGACAGGCAATCTCTAGCTCCTACAATGAGCAGTTCTTC. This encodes CASRNIGGQAISSSYNEQFF.

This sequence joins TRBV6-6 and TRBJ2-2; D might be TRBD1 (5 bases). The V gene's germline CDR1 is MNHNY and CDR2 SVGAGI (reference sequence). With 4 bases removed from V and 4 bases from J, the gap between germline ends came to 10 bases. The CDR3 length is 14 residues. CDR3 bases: TGTGCCAGCAGTTTAAGACAGCTCACCGGGGAGCTGTTTTTT. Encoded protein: CASSLRQLTGELFF.

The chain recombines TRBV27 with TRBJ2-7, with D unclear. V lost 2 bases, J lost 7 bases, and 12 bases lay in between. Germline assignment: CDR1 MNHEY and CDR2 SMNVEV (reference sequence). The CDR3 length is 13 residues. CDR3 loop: CASSLLSAGEQYF. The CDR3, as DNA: TGTGCCAGCAGTTTACTTTCTGCCGGGGAGCAGTACTTC.

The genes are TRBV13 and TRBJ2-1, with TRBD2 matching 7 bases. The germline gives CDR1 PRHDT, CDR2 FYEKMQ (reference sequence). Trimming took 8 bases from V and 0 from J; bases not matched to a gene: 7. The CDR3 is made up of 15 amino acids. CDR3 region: CASGLGGSSYNEQFF. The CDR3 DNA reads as TGTGCCAGCGGGCTCGGCGGGAGCTCCTACAATGAGCAGTTCTTC.

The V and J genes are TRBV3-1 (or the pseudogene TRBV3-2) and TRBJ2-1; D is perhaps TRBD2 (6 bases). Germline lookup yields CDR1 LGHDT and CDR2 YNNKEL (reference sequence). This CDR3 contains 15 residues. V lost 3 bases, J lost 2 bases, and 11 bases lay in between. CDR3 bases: TGTGCCAGCAGCCAGGGGGGAGTGGCCTACAATGAGCAGTTCTTC. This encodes CASSQGGVAYNEQFF.

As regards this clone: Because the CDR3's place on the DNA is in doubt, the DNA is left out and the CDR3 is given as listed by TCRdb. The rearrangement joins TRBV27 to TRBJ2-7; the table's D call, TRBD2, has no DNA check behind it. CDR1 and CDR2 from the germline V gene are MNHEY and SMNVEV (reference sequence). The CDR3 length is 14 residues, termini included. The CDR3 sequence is CASSSSGVVYEQYF.

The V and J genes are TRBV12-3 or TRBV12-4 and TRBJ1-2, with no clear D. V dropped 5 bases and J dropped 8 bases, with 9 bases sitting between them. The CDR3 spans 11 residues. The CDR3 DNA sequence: TGTGCCAGCAGTCCTGGAGAAGGCTACACCTTC. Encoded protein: CASSPGEGYTF.